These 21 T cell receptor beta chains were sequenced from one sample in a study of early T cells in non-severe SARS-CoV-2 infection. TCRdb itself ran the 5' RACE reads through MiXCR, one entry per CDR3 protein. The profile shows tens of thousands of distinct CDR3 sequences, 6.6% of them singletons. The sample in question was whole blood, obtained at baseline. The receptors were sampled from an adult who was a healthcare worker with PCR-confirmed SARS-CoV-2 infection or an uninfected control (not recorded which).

The CDR3 sequence is CSARTPRGEETQYF. The CDR3 nucleotides read TGCAGTGCTAGAACTCCTAGAGGCGAGGAGACCCAGTACTTC. The V and J genes are TRBV20-1 and TRBJ2-5; D remains ambiguous. Trimming took 2 bases from V and 5 from J, leaving 15 bases between them. Germline CDR1 is DFQATT and CDR2 is SNEGSKA (reference sequence). The CDR3 has 14 residues.

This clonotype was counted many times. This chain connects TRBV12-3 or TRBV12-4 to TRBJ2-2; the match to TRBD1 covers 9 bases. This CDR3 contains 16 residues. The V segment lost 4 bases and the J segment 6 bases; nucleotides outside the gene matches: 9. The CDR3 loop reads CASSSPDRGAAGELFF. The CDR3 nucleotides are TGTGCCAGCAGTTCCCCGGACAGGGGAGCCGCCGGGGAGCTGTTTTTT.

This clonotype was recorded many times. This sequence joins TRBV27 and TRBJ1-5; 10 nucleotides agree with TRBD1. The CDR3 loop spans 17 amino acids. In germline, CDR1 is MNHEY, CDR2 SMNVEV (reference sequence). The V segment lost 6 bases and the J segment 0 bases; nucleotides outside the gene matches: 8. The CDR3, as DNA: TGTGCCAGCAGGTTGACAGGGGGCCCATATAGCAATCAGCCCCAGCATTTT. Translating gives CASRLTGGPYSNQPQHF.

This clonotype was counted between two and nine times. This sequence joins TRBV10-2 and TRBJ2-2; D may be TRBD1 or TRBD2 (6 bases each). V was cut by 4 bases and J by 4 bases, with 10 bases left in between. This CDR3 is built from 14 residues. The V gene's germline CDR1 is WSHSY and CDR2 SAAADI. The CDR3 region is CASSAWGATGELFF. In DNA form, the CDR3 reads TGCGCCAGCAGTGCTTGGGGGGCCACCGGGGAGCTGTTTTTT.

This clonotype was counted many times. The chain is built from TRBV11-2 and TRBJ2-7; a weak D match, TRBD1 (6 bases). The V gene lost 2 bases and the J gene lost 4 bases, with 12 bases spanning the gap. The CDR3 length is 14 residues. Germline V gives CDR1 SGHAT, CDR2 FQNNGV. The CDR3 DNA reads TGTGCCAGCAGCTTACCGACAGGTGATTACGAGCAGTACTTC. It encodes CASSLPTGDYEQYF.

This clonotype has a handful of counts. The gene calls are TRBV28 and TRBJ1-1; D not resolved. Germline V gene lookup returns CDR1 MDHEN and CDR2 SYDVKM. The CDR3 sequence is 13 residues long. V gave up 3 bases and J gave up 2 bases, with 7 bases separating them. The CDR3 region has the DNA TGTGCCAGCAGTTTTACAAGAAACACTGAAGCTTTCTTT. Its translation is CASSFTRNTEAFF.

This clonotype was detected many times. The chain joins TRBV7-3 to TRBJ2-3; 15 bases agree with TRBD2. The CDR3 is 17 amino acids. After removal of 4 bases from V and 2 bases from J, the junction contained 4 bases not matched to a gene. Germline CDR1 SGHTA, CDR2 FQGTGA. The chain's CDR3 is CASSSGTSGGFTDTQYF. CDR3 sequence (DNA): TGTGCCAGCAGCTCCGGGACTAGCGGGGGGTTCACAGATACGCAGTATTTT.

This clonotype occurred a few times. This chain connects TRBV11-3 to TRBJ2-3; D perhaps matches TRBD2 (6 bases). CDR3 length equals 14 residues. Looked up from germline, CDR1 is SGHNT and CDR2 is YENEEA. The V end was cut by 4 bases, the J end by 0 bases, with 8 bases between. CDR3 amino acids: CASSYGGSTDTQYF. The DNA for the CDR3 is TGTGCCAGCAGCTACGGGGGAAGCACAGATACGCAGTATTTT.

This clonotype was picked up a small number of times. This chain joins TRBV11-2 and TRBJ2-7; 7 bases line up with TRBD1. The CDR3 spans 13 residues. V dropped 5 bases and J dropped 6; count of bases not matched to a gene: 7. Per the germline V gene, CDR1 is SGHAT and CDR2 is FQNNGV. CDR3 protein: CASSVTGEGEQYF. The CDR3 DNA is TGTGCCAGCAGCGTAACAGGGGAAGGCGAGCAGTACTTC.

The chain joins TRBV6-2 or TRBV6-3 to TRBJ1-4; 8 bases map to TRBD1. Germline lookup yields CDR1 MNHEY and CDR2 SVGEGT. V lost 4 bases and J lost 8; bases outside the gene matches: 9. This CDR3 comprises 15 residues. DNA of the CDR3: TGTGCCAGCAGTTCACCGGACAGGGCGGTCGAAAAACTGTTTTTT. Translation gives CASSSPDRAVEKLFF.

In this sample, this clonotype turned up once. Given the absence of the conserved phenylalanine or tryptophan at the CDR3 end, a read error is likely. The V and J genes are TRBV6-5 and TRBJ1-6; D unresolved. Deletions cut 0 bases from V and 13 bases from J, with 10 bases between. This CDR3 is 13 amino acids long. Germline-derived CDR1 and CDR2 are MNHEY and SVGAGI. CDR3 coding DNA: TGTGCCAGCAGTTACTCGAGCGGGGAGCCCCTCCACTAT. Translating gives CASSYSSGEPLHY.

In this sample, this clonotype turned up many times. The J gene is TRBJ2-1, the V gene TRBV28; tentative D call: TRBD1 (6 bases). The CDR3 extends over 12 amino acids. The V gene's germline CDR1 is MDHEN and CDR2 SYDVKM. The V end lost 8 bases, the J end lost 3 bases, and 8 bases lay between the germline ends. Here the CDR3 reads CASGGLYNEQFF. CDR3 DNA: TGTGCCAGCGGGGGCCTCTACAATGAGCAGTTCTTC.

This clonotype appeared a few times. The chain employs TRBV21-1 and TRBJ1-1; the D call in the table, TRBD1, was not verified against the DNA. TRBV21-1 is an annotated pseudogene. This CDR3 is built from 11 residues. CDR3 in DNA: TGTGCCAGCAGAAGGGGCACTGAAGCTTTCTTT. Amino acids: CASRRGTEAFF.

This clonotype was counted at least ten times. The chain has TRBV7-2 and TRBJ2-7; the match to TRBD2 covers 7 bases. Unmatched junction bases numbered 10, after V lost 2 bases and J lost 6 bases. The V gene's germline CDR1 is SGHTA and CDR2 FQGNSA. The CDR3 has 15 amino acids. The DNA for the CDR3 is TGTGCCAGCAGCTTATCCGGACTAGTTTCCGTCGAGCAGTACTTC. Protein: CASSLSGLVSVEQYF.

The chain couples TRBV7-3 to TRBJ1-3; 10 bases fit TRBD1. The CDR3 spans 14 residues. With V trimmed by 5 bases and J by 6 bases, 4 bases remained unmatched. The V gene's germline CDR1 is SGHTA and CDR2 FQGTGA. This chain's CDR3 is CASSRGTGANTIYF. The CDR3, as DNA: TGTGCCAGCAGCCGAGGGACAGGGGCAAACACCATATATTTT.

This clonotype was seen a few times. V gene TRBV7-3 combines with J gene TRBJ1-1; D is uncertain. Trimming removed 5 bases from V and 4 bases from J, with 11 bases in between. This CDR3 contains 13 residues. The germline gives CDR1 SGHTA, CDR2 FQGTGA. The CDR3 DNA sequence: TGTGCCAGCAGCGCCCTTCTAGGCACTGAAGCTTTCTTT. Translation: CASSALLGTEAFF.

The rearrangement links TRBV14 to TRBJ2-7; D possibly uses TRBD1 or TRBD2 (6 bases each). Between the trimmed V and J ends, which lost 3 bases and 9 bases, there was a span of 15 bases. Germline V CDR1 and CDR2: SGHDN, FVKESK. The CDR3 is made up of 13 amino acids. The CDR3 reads CASSQTGAGRQYF. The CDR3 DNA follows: TGTGCCAGCAGCCAGACAGGTGCGGGACGGCAGTACTTC.

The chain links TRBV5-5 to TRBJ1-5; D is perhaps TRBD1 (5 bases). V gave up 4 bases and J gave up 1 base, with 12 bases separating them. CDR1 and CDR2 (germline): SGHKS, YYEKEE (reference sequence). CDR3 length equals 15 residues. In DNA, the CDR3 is TGTGCCAGCAGCCGGACACCCGAAAGCAATCAGCCCCAGCATTTT. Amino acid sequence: CASSRTPESNQPQHF.

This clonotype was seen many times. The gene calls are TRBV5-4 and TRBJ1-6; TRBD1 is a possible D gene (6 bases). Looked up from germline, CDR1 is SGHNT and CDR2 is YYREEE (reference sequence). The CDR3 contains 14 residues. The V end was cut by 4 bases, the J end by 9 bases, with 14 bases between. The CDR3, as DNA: TGTGCCAGCAGCCTCGAGGGGGGGCGTTCACCCCTCCACTTT. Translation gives CASSLEGGRSPLHF.

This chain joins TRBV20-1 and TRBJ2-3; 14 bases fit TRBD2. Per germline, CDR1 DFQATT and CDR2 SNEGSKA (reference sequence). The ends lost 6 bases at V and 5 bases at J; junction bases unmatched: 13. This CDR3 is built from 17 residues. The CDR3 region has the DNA TGCAGTGCCTCCCCCATGACTAGCGGGGGGGCAGGAGATACGCAGTATTTT. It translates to CSASPMTSGGAGDTQYF.

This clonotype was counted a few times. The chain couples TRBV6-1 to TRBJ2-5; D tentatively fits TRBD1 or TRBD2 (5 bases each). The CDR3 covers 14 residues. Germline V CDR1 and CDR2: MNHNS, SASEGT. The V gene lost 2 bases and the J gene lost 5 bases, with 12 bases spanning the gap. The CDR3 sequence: CASSEFEGLETQYF. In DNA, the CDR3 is TGTGCCAGCAGTGAATTTGAGGGGTTGGAGACCCAGTACTTC.